Listed here is a single T cell receptor beta chain. The target antigen is unknown. Produced via immunoSEQ multiplex PCR; TCRdb's table is partial and in-frame only. The sample records approximately 97,000 clones, roughly 92% being singletons. The validation cohort, a group of around 120 subjects, included the donors and was separate from the roughly 670-subject first cohort. This entry is derived from a study of cytomegalovirus exposure and HLA in healthy donors. Findings and limits, study-wide: In vitro, a few CMV-associated chains proved specific for CMV antigens. Researchers catalogued 160 or so TCR beta chains as cytomegalovirus-associated.

This receptor was obtained from a woman in her twenties or thirties in good health and CMV-seropositive. Sequencing was done on a sample of PBMCs.

The CDR3 protein is CASSLVAGVSYEQYF. In nucleotides, the CDR3 is TGTGCCAGCAGCTTAGTAGCGGGAGTCTCCTACGAGCAGTACTTC. This chain uses TRBV7-2 with TRBJ2-7, with 9 bases identical to TRBD2. The CDR3 length is 15 residues. The J segment lost 0 bases and the V segment lost 1 base, leaving 1 base of the junction unmatched. Germline lookup yields CDR1 SGHTA and CDR2 FQGNSA. Combining the CDR3 with reference TRBV7-2 and TRBJ2-7 gives the whole variable domain GAGVSQSPSNKVTEKGKDVELRCDPISGHTALYWYRQSLGQGLEFLIYFQGNSAPDKSGLPSDRFSAERTGGSVSTLTIQRTQQEDSAVYLCASSLVAGVSYEQYFGPGTRLTVT.